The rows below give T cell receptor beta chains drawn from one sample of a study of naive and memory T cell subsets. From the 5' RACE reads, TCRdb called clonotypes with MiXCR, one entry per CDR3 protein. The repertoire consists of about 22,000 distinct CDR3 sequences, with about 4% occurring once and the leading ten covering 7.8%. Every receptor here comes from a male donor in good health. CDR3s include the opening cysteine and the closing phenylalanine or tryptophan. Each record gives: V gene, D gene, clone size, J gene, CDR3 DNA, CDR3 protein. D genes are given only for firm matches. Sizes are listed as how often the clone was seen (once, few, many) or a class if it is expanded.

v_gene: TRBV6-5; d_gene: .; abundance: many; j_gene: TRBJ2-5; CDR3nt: TGTGCCAGCAGGCTCGCTGTAGGGGGGACCCAGTACTTC; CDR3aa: CASRLAVGGTQYF
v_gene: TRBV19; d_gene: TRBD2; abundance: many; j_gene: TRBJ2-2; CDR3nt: TGTGCCAGTAGTATGGGGCTAGCGGGAGTTGGGGAGCTGTTTTTT; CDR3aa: CASSMGLAGVGELFF
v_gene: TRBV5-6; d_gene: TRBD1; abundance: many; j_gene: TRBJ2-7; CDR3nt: TGTGCCAGCAGCTTGGAGACGACAGGGGTCAGCTACGAGCAGTACTTC; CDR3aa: CASSLETTGVSYEQYF
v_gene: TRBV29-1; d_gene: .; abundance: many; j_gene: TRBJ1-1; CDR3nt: TGCAGCGTTGAATCGAACACTGAAGCTTTCTTT; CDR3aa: CSVESNTEAFF
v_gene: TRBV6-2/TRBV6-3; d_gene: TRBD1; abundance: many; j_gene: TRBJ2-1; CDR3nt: TGTGCCAGCGCCCAGGGGGCGGGCAATGAGCAGTTCTTC; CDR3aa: CASAQGAGNEQFF
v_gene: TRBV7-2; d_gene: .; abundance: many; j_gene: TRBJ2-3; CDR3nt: TGTGCCAGCAGCCCCCTGTATAACACGCAGTATTTT; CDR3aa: CASSPLYNTQYF
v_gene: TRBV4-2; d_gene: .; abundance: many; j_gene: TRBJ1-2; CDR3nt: TGTGCCAGCAGCCAAGATAACTATGGCTACACCTTC; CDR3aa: CASSQDNYGYTF
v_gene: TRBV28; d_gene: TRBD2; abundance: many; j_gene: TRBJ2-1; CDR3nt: TGTGCCAGCAGTCTGACTAGCGGGGGGAATGAGCAGTTCTTC; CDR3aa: CASSLTSGGNEQFF
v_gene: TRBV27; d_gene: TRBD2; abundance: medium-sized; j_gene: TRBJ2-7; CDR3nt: TGTGCCAGCAGTCTACCCCTAGCGGCACCCTACGAGCAGTACTTC; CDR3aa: CASSLPLAAPYEQYF
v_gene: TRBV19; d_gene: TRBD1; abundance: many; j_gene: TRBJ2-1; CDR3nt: TGTGCCAGTAGTATAGATACCGGGACAGCTAACAATGAGCAGTTCTTC; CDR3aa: CASSIDTGTANNEQFF
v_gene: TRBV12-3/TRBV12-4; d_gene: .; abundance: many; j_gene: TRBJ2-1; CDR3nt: TGTGCCAGCAGTTTAGCGGGGGGGCCAAATGAGCAGTTCTTC; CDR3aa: CASSLAGGPNEQFF
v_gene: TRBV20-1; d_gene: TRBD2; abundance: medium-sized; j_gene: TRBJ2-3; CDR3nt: TGCAGTGCTAGCTTCCTCACAGGACTAGCGGGCTTCAGTGGTAGCACAGATACGCAGTATTTT; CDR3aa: CSASFLTGLAGFSGSTDTQYF
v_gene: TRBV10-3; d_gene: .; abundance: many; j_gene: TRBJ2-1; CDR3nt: TGTGCCATCAGCGCGGGACCTCTCCAGTTCTCCTACAATGAGCAGTTCTTC; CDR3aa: CAISAGPLQFSYNEQFF
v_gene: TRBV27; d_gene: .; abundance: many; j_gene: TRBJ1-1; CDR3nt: TGTGCCAGCAGACTCAATCAGAACACTGAAGCTTTCTTT; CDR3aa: CASRLNQNTEAFF
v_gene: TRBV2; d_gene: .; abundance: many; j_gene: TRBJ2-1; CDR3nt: TGTGCCAGCAAGGCAACGCAGTTCTTC; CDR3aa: CASKATQFF
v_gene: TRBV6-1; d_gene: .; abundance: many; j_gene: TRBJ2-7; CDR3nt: TGTGCCAGCAGTCGCGCTGACTCCTACGAGCAGTACTTC; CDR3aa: CASSRADSYEQYF
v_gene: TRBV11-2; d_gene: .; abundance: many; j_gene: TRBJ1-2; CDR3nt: TGTGCCCCCCGGGGCAGGGGCTATGGCTACACCTTC; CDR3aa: CAPRGRGYGYTF
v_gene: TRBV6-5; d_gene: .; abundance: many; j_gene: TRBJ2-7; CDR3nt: TGTGCCAGCAGTAAGACGGGACAATACGAGCAGTACTTC; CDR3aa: CASSKTGQYEQYF
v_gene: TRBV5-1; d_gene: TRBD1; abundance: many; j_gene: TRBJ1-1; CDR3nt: TGCGCCAGCAGCTCGCGACAGGGGCTTAACACTGAAGCTTTCTTT; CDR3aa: CASSSRQGLNTEAFF
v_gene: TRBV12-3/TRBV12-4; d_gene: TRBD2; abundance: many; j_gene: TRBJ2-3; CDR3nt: TGTGCCAGCAGCCCTAGCGGTCCCCTGTATTTT; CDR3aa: CASSPSGPLYF
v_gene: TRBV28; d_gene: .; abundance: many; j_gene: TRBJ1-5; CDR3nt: TGTGCCAGCAGACCCTACAGGGATCGGAACAATCAGCCCCAGCATTTT; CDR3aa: CASRPYRDRNNQPQHF
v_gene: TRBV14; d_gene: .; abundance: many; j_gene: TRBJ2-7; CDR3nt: TGTGCCAGCAGCCGGGTTTGGTACGAGCAGTACTTC; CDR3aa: CASSRVWYEQYF
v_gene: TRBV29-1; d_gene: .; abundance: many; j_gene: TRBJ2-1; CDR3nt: TGCAGCGTAGGAACGGCGGGTGAGCAGTTCTTC; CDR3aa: CSVGTAGEQFF
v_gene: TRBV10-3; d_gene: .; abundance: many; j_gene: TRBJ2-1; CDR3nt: TGTGCCATCAGGGGGGTAGTCAATGAGCAGTTCTTC; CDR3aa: CAIRGVVNEQFF
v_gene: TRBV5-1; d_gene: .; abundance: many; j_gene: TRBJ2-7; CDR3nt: TGCGCCAGCAGCAATGGACACGTTAGCTACGAGCAGTACTTC; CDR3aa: CASSNGHVSYEQYF
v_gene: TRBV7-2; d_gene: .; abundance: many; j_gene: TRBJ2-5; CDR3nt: TGTGCCAGCAGCGAATCGAGGGCGTCGGTCGGAGAGACCCAGTACTTC; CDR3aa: CASSESRASVGETQYF
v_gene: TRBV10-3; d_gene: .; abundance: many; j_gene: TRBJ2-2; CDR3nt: TGTGCCATCAGTGAGATCACCGGGGAGCTGTTTTTT; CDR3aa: CAISEITGELFF
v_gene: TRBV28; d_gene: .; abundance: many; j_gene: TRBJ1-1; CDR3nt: TGTGCCAGCAGAGGGACATTGGGGGTGAACACTGAAGCTTTCTTT; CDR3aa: CASRGTLGVNTEAFF